What follows describes a single T cell receptor beta chain. Its recognized antigen is unknown. Base qualities are not recorded, but no much larger clone differs from it by a single base. The treatment or condition label, as the study defines it: in vitro stimulation with specific CMV peptide epitopes to enrich CMV-specific T cells. The trim is 0 bases for V and 1 base for J, with a gap of 8 bases between the germline ends. CDR1 and CDR2 are drawn from the germline V gene: KGHSH, LQKENI. From its cysteine to its phenylalanine, the CDR3 spans 15 amino acids. This entry keeps only the CDR3 DNA: 45 bases, framed from base 1. The data were taken from a study of T cell repertoires in cytomegalovirus infection (dated by TCRdb to between 2018 and 2021). Broadly, across the study: Peptide stimulations targeted recently identified HLA-C-restricted CMV epitopes, whose presentation resists viral immunomodulation, together with well-studied HLA-B-restricted epitopes. Because public TCR beta signatures pointed to carriage of CMV infection together with the matching HLA type, the HLA type of each donor mattered for the analysis. Results and caveats for the whole study, not just this receptor: The ex vivo response was dominated by HLA-C-restricted CMV-specific TCR beta clonotypes, which also provided the single most frequent clonotype in two of eight donors. Cumulative frequency of public TCR beta family members discriminated carriers of CMV infection plus the relevant HLA type in this cohort and an independent approximately 370-donor cohort.

TCRdb shows the sequencer as Illumina HiSeq 1500. The public reads were reanalyzed by TCRdb: fastp trimming at Q25, MiXCR alignment, in-frame beta chains only. For every CDR3 protein sequence, its rows merge into one entry that carries the most common genes and DNA. In all, the sample holds 550,000 to 700,000 distinct CDR3 sequences, and approximately 40% of those were seen once. Around 46% of the sample lies in the top ten. Recombination linked TRBV18 to TRBJ2-3; TRBD1 is possibly the D segment (5 matching bases). The input for sequencing was cultured PBMCs, taken from culture after CMV antigen stimulation. This sequence was found in a human donor in good health (CMV status not recorded). Some clones in this sample may be carry-over from other donors' samples. The CDR3 sequence is CASSPPSRGTDTQYF. Here is the DNA: TGTGCCAGCTCACCACCGTCCAGGGGCACAGATACGCAGTATTTT.